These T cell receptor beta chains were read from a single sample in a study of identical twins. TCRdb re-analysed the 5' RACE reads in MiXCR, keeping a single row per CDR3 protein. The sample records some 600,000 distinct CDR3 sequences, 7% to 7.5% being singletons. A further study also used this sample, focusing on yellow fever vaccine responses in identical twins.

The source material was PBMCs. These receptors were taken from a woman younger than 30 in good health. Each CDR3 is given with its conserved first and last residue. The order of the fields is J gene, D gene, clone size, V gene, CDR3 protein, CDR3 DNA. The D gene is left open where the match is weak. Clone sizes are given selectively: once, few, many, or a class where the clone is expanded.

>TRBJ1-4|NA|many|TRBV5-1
CASSGTNEKLFF
TGCGCCAGCAGTGGGACTAATGAAAAACTGTTTTTT
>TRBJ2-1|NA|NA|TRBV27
CASSIDRAYYNEQFF
TGTGCCAGCAGTATAGACAGAGCCTACTACAATGAGCAGTTCTTC
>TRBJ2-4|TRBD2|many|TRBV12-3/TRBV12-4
CASKLAGGVIKNIQYF
TGTGCCAGCAAACTAGCGGGAGGGGTTATCAAAAACATTCAGTACTTC
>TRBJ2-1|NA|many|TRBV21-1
CASSKGIGGVYNEQFF
TGTGCCAGCAGCAAAGGAATCGGGGGAGTGTACAATGAGCAGTTCTTC
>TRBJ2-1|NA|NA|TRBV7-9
CASSSGGVEQFF
TGTGCCAGCAGCTCAGGAGGGGTTGAGCAGTTCTTC
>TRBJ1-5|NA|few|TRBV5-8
CASSLGRTDQPQHF
TGTGCCAGCAGCTTAGGACGGACCGATCAGCCCCAGCATTTT
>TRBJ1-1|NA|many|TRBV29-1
CSVEGRQMNTEAFF
TGCAGCGTTGAGGGCCGACAGATGAACACTGAAGCTTTCTTT
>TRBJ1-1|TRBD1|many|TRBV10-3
CAINGDRGNTEAFF
TGTGCCATCAACGGGGACAGGGGGAACACTGAAGCTTTCTTT
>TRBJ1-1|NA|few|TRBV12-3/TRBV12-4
CASSDRRPVNTEAFF
TGTGCCAGCAGTGACAGACGGCCCGTGAACACTGAAGCTTTCTTT
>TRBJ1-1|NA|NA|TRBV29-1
CSVEATTEAFF
TGCAGCGTTGAAGCGACCACTGAAGCTTTCTTT
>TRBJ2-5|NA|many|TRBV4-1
CASSQGQTDQETQYF
TGCGCCAGCAGCCAAGGACAGACGGACCAAGAGACCCAGTACTTC
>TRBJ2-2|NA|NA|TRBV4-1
CASSGMGRSNTGELFF
TGCGCCAGCTCTGGGATGGGACGATCGAACACCGGGGAGCTGTTTTTT
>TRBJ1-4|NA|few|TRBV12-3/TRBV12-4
CASSFGTNNEKLFF
TGTGCCAGCAGTTTCGGGACAAATAATGAAAAACTGTTTTTT
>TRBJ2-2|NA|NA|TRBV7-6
CASGTQELFF
TGTGCCAGTGGAACTCAGGAGCTGTTTTTT
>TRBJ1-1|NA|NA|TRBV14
CASSQGFGPLSSEAFF
TGTGCCAGCAGCCAGGGGTTTGGGCCCCTATCATCTGAAGCTTTCTTT
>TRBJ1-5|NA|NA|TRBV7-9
CASSGGADSNQPQHF
TGTGCCAGCAGCGGAGGGGCGGATAGCAATCAGCCCCAGCATTTT
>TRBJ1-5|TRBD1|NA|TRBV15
CATSTIGDRLFPQHF
TGTGCCACCAGCACGATTGGGGACAGGCTATTTCCCCAGCATTTT
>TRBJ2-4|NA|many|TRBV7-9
CASSLEAVNIQYF
TGTGCCAGCAGCTTAGAGGCAGTAAACATTCAGTACTTC
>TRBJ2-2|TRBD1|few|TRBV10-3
CAISPGQAGELFF
TGTGCCATCAGTCCCGGACAGGCCGGGGAGCTGTTTTTT
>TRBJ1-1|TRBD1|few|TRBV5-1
CASSRTGAGTEAFF
TGCGCCAGCAGCCGGACAGGGGCCGGCACTGAAGCTTTCTTT
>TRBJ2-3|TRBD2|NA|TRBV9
CASSVELPRASGGITTDTQYF
TGTGCCAGCAGCGTAGAACTTCCGCGCGCTAGCGGCGGCATAACCACAGATACGCAGTATTTT
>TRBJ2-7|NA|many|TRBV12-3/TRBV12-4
CASSILKGQGGTYEQYF
TGTGCCAGCAGCATATTGAAAGGGCAGGGGGGGACTTACGAGCAGTACTTC
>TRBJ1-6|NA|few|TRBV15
CATSRDRGSYNSPLHF
TGTGCCACCAGCAGAGACCGGGGCTCCTATAATTCACCCCTCCACTTT
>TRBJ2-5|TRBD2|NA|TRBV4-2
CASSPSGGQRGTQETQYF
TGTGCCAGCAGCCCCTCCGGGGGCCAGCGGGGGACCCAAGAGACCCAGTACTTC
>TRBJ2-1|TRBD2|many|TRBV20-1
CSARLAGGTDEQFF
TGCAGTGCGAGGCTGGCGGGGGGTACGGATGAGCAGTTCTTC
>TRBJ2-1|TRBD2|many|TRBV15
CATSSTGTSQINEQFF
TGTGCCACCAGCAGCACCGGGACTAGCCAAATCAATGAGCAGTTCTTC
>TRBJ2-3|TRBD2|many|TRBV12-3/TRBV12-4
CASIQGLAGISTDTQYF
TGTGCCAGCATCCAGGGACTAGCGGGAATTAGCACAGATACGCAGTATTTT
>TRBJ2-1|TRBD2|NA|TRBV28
CASSYLAAALLGNEQFF
TGTGCCAGCAGTTATCTAGCGGCGGCCCTTCTGGGTAATGAGCAGTTCTTC
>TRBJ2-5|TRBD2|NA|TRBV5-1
CASSTIAGGPQETQYF
TGCGCCAGCAGCACCATAGCGGGGGGACCCCAAGAGACCCAGTACTTC
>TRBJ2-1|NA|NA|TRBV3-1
CASSQAELIKFF
TGTGCCAGCAGCCAGGCGGAACTGATTAAGTTCTTC
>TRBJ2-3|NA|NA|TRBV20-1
CSATSGFTDTQYF
TGCAGTGCTACCTCAGGGTTCACAGATACGCAGTATTTT
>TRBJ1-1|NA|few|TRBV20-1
CSARDQGQGEAFF
TGCAGTGCTAGAGATCAGGGGCAGGGTGAAGCTTTCTTT
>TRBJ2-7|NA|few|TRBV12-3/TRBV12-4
CASSFGGLSYEQYF
TGTGCCAGCAGTTTCGGTGGACTATCCTACGAGCAGTACTTC